These 21 T cell receptor beta chains were sequenced from one sample in a study of OX40 agonist ivuxolimab in advanced cancers. Only in-frame clones appear in the TCRdb table, and some are missing; sequencing was by immunoSEQ multiplex PCR. This table holds about 62,000 clones, around 81% found once. The sequenced sample was CD4+ or CD8+ T cells sorted from blood, obtained in a trial of the OX40 agonist ivuxolimab. These receptor sequences come from an adult with an advanced solid tumor such as melanoma, head and neck, liver or kidney cancer.

The chain joins TRBV6-5 to TRBJ1-6, with D perhaps TRBD1 (5 bases). The ends were cut back, 8 bases at V and 5 bases at J, with 13 bases in the middle. Germline CDR1 and CDR2: MNHEY and SVGAGI. This CDR3 is 14 amino acids long. The chain's CDR3 is CASLPGGDNSPLHF. CDR3 DNA: TGTGCCAGCCTGCCGGGGGGGGATAATTCACCCCTCCACTTT.

The chain is built from TRBV11-3 and TRBJ2-6; D uncertain. The V gene's germline CDR1 is SGHNT and CDR2 YENEEA. V shed 0 bases and J shed 2 bases, with 5 bases lying between them. This CDR3 region has 15 residues. In DNA form, the CDR3 reads TGTGCCAGCAGCTTAGAATTGGCTGGGGCCAACGTCCTGACTTTC. It is translated as CASSLELAGANVLTF.

This sequence joins TRBV6-1 and TRBJ1-5, with D possibly TRBD1 on 5 matching bases. Germline CDR1 MNHNS, CDR2 SASEGT. The CDR3 runs 15 residues. Trimming pared 6 bases from V and 4 bases from J, leaving 16 bases between. CDR3 sequence: CASSEKGQGNQPQHF. CDR3 DNA: TGTGCCAGCAGCGAAAAGGGTCAGGGTAATCAGCCCCAGCATTTT.

This chain joins TRBV6-4 and TRBJ1-5; perhaps TRBD1 as D (6 bases). Germline V gives CDR1 MRHNA, CDR2 SNTAGT. This CDR3 region has 15 residues. Trimming pared 5 bases from V and 7 bases from J, leaving 18 bases between. The CDR3 DNA follows: TGTGCCAGCAGTCCCTACCAGGGGTCAGGACAGCCCCAGCATTTT. Translation gives CASSPYQGSGQPQHF.

The rearrangement links TRBV11-1 to TRBJ1-5; D perhaps matches TRBD1 (6 bases). The CDR3 sequence is 15 residues long. Trimming removed 7 bases at V and 0 bases at J, with 13 bases between. CDR1 SGHAT and CDR2 FQDESV come from the germline V gene (reference sequence). CDR3 sequence: CASNHREDSNQPQHF. The CDR3 coding sequence is TGTGCCAGCAATCACAGGGAGGATAGCAATCAGCCCCAGCATTTT.

The chain recombines TRBV7-9 with TRBJ1-2, with TRBD1 matching over 8 bases. V shed 3 bases and J 5 bases; nucleotides not matched to a gene: 2. The germline CDR1 and CDR2 sequences are SEHNR and FQNEAQ (reference sequence). The CDR3 length is 13 residues. CDR3 in amino acids: CASSLTGEYGYTF. Here the CDR3 DNA reads TGTGCCAGCAGCTTGACAGGGGAATATGGCTACACCTTC. Based on the CDR3 plus reference TRBV7-9 and TRBJ1-2, the full variable domain is DTGVSQNPRHKITKRGQNVTFRCDPISEHNRLYWYRQTLGQGPEFLTYFQNEAQLEKSRLLSDRFSAERPKGSFSTLEIQRTEQGDSAMYLCASSLTGEYGYTFGSGTRLTVV.

The V gene is TRBV7-2, the J gene TRBJ1-2, with D hard to call. V was clipped by 5 bases and J by 1 base, with 11 bases between them. The germline V gene has CDR1 SGHTA and CDR2 FQGNSA. This CDR3 comprises 14 residues. The DNA for the CDR3 is TGTGCCAGCAGCATAAGGTTCCTTAACTATGGCTACACCTTC. Residues: CASSIRFLNYGYTF.

This chain connects TRBV30 to TRBJ1-6; 7 bases fit TRBD1. V lost 1 base to trimming and J lost 7 bases; unmatched junction nucleotides: 7. CDR3 length: 15 residues. Germline lookup yields CDR1 GTSNPN and CDR2 SVGIG (reference sequence). CDR3 protein: CAWSESNRGNSPLHF. The CDR3 DNA follows: TGTGCCTGGAGTGAATCGAACAGGGGCAATTCACCCCTCCACTTT.

The V call is TRBV6-6, the J call TRBJ1-5; 8 nucleotides line up with TRBD1. Germline V gene data show CDR1 as MNHNY and CDR2 as SVGAGI (reference sequence). The V segment lost 5 bases and the J segment 5 bases; nucleotides outside the gene matches: 5. The CDR3 totals 14 residues. CDR3 loop: CASSHGQGYQPQHF. The CDR3, as DNA: TGTGCCAGCAGTCACGGACAGGGCTATCAGCCCCAGCATTTT.

The gene calls are TRBV19 and TRBJ2-1; 10 bases fit TRBD2. The germline CDR1 and CDR2 sequences are LNHDA and SQIVND (reference sequence). The CDR3 is made up of 16 amino acids. J was trimmed by 8 bases and V by 3 bases; bases with no gene match: 10. Here the CDR3 DNA reads TGTGCCAGTAGTATTCGTTCGGTAGCGGGAGGATATGAGCAGTTCTTC. This sequence encodes CASSIRSVAGGYEQFF. Combining the CDR3 with reference TRBV19 and TRBJ2-1 gives the whole variable domain DGGITQSPKYLFRKEGQNVTLSCEQNLNHDAMYWYRQDPGQGLRLIYYSQIVNDFQKGDIAEGYSVSREKKESFPLTVTSAQKNPTAFYLCASSIRSVAGGYEQFFGPGTRLTVL.

The rearrangement joins TRBV5-3 to TRBJ2-3; 9 nucleotides agree with TRBD1. TRBV5-3 falls under the ORF class, with uncertain function. Losses at the gene ends were 3 bases for V and 5 bases for J; bases not matched to a gene: 7. This CDR3 is built from 15 residues. CDR3 nucleotides: TGTGCCAGAAGCTCTGATACAGGGGGCAGAGATACGCAGTATTTT. It specifies CARSSDTGGRDTQYF.

This clone has only a few counts. The V gene is TRBV25-1, the J gene TRBJ1-2; D is uncertain. V was pared by 0 bases and J by 7 bases, with 6 bases between. This CDR3 spans 12 amino acids. Germline CDR1 MGHDK, CDR2 SYGVNS. The CDR3 nucleotides are TGTGCCAGCAGTGAATATAAGTCTGGCTACACCTTC. This translates into CASSEYKSGYTF.

This clone has only one observation. The chain combines TRBV9 with TRBJ2-7, with a tentative D call TRBD1 (7 bases). The germline CDR1 and CDR2 sequences are SGDLS and YYNGEE. V lost 4 bases, J lost 6 bases, and 14 bases lay in between. This CDR3 comprises 13 residues. The DNA of the CDR3 is TGTGCCAGCAGCAAGGAGGGGGCGGGCGAGCAGTACTTC. It specifies CASSKEGAGEQYF.

The chain recombines TRBV2 with TRBJ1-2; perhaps TRBD1 as D (6 bases). This CDR3 spans 14 amino acids. V was trimmed by 5 bases and J by 0 bases, leaving 10 bases between them. Germline-derived CDR1 and CDR2 are SNHLY and FYNNEI. CDR3 sequence (DNA): TGTGCCAGCAGTCCGGGACACCCTAACTATGGCTACACCTTC. It specifies CASSPGHPNYGYTF.

V and J are TRBV11-2 and TRBJ2-6; D remains ambiguous. Looked up from germline, CDR1 is SGHAT and CDR2 is FQNNGV. The V end lost 8 bases, the J end lost 0 bases, and 8 bases lay between the germline ends. CDR3 length equals 14 residues. The CDR3 DNA reads TGTGCCAGCCACCGGGCCTCTGGGGCCAACGTCCTGACTTTC. It translates to CASHRASGANVLTF.

This chain links TRBV9 with TRBJ1-3, with no clear D. Germline V gene sequence: CDR1 SGDLS, CDR2 YYNGEE. Trimming stripped 4 bases from V and 6 bases from J, with 14 bases between. This CDR3 spans 14 amino acids. The CDR3 region is CASSPQIGVNTIYF. CDR3 DNA sequence: TGTGCCAGCAGCCCACAGATTGGGGTAAACACCATATATTTT.

V is TRBV11-3 and J is TRBJ2-1; 14 bases match TRBD2. Germline V lookup: CDR1 SGHNT, CDR2 YENEEA. V lost 5 bases to trimming and J lost 9 bases; unmatched junction nucleotides: 6. CDR3 length equals 15 residues. The CDR3 reads CASSKGLAGASEQFF. CDR3 in DNA: TGTGCCAGCAGCAAGGGACTAGCGGGGGCGAGTGAGCAGTTCTTC.

The J gene is TRBJ2-1, the V gene TRBV11-2; 7 bases agree with TRBD1. CDR1 and CDR2 (germline): SGHAT, FQNNGV. V was pared by 1 base and J by 5 bases, with 11 bases of the junction left unmatched. The CDR3 consists of 17 residues. The CDR3 nucleotides read TGTGCCAGCAGCTTAGGACTCGACAGGGCCCCGAACAATGAGCAGTTCTTC. Its protein product is CASSLGLDRAPNNEQFF.

The J gene is TRBJ2-5, the V gene TRBV5-4; D may be TRBD1 or TRBD2 (5 bases each). V shed 4 bases and J shed 4 bases, with 17 bases lying between them. The V gene's germline CDR1 is SGHNT and CDR2 YYREEE (reference sequence). The CDR3 has 15 amino acids. In DNA form, the CDR3 reads TGTGCCAGCAGCCGCGACAGTCACGAGGGAGAGACCCAGTACTTC. It encodes CASSRDSHEGETQYF.

V is TRBV28 and J is TRBJ1-1, with a tentative D call TRBD1 (5 bases). Between the trimmed V and J ends, which lost 3 bases and 4 bases, there was a span of 12 bases. This CDR3 region has 14 residues. The germline V gene has CDR1 MDHEN and CDR2 SYDVKM. The CDR3 sequence is CASSFPGAGTEAFF. The CDR3 DNA reads as TGTGCCAGCAGTTTCCCCGGGGCGGGCACTGAAGCTTTCTTT. The full variable domain, its missing parts supplied by reference TRBV28 and TRBJ1-1, is DVKVTQSSRYLVKRTGEKVFLECVQDMDHENMFWYRQDPGLGLRLIYFSYDVKMKEKGDIPEGYSVSREKKERFSLILESASTNQTSMYLCASSFPGAGTEAFFGQGTRLTVV.

This clone was seen more than once but under ten times. This chain links TRBV7-9 with TRBJ1-1; tentative D call: TRBD1 (5 bases). Trimming took 5 bases from V and 4 from J, leaving 14 bases between them. Germline V CDR1 and CDR2: SEHNR, FQNEAQ (reference sequence). The CDR3 loop spans 14 amino acids. The CDR3 loop is CASSEQAFATEAFF. The CDR3 DNA follows: TGTGCCAGCAGCGAACAGGCGTTTGCCACTGAAGCTTTCTTT.